Each of the 21 T cell receptor beta chains below was sequenced from the same sample in a study of T cells in Graves' hyperthyroidism and ophthalmopathy. The source material, RNA transcripts, was used to amplify TCR beta CDR3 regions. RT-PCR in the first round (using the HTBI primer set) targeted the TCR CDR3. Each CDR3 protein gets one entry after TCRdb re-called the multiplex PCR reads with MiXCR. There are 250,000 to 300,000 distinct CDR3 sequences in the sample; roughly 13% occur only once, and 7% to 9.5% lies in the top ten. Material: blood. These receptors were taken from a woman aged 40 to 50 with Graves' hyperthyroidism.

Ten or more counts support this clonotype. The chain has TRBV29-1 and TRBJ2-3; TRBD2 agrees at 10 bases. With V trimmed by 6 bases and J by 0 bases, 15 bases remained unmatched. The CDR3 loop spans 18 amino acids. Germline V gives CDR1 SQVTM, CDR2 ANQGSEA. The CDR3 DNA reads TGCAGCGTCCCCGGGGATATAGCGGGAGGCCTTAGCACAGATACGCAGTATTTT. It translates to CSVPGDIAGGLSTDTQYF.

This clonotype has at least ten counts. This chain connects TRBV2 to TRBJ1-6; unclear D gene. Germline V gives CDR1 SNHLY, CDR2 FYNNEI. The CDR3 length is 14 residues. Trimming took 6 bases from V and 0 from J, leaving 6 bases between them. CDR3 nucleotide sequence: TGTGCCAGCAGACCGAGCTCCTATAATTCACCCCTCCACTTT. Protein product: CASRPSSYNSPLHF.

The J gene is TRBJ1-1, the V gene TRBV3-1, with 8 bases matching TRBD1. CDR1 is LGHDT and CDR2 is YNNKEL in the germline V gene (reference sequence). This CDR3 contains 14 residues. V lost 4 bases, J lost 11 bases, and 12 bases stayed unmatched. The CDR3 DNA sequence: TGTGCCAGCAGCCCGGACGTTAGGACAGGGAAGGCTTTCTTT. Translation gives CASSPDVRTGKAFF. The entire variable domain, with the rest obtained from reference TRBV3-1 and TRBJ1-1, is as follows: DTAVSQTPKYLVTQMGNDKSIKCEQNLGHDTMYWYKQDSKKFLKIMFSYNNKELIINETVPNRFSPKSPDKAHLNLHINSLELGDSAVYFCASSPDVRTGKAFFGQGTRLTVV.

This chain's CDR3 is CASSFQAGEQFF. DNA for the CDR3: TGTGCCAGCAGTTTTCAGGCAGGTGAGCAGTTCTTC. This rearrangement joins TRBV28 to TRBJ2-1, with D hard to call. The CDR3 extends over 12 amino acids. Germline V gene sequence: CDR1 MDHEN, CDR2 SYDVKM. The V gene lost 3 bases and the J gene lost 9 bases, with 9 bases spanning the gap.

The genes are TRBV2 and TRBJ1-1, with no clear D. Trimming cost V 8 bases and J 2 bases, with 27 bases left between them. Germline V gene lookup returns CDR1 SNHLY and CDR2 FYNNEI. The CDR3 runs 18 residues. Here the CDR3 reads CASSPIYGPYNQNTEAFF. CDR3 sequence (DNA): TGTGCCAGCTCACCAATATACGGGCCATACAACCAAAACACTGAAGCTTTCTTT.

This clonotype was counted ten times or more. The V call is TRBV20-1, the J call TRBJ2-5, with TRBD1 identical over 11 bases. CDR3 size: 15 residues. Unmatched junction bases numbered 6, after V lost 2 bases and J lost 4 bases. CDR1 is DFQATT, CDR2 SNEGSKA, per germline (reference sequence). The CDR3 region is CSARSGTGGGETQYF. The CDR3 DNA reads as TGCAGTGCTAGATCCGGGACAGGGGGTGGAGAGACCCAGTACTTC.

Many counts were recorded for this clonotype. The V and J genes are TRBV7-2 and TRBJ1-2; D unresolved. The CDR3 contains 15 residues. Looked up from germline, CDR1 is SGHTA and CDR2 is FQGNSA. V was trimmed by 3 bases and J by 1 base, leaving 12 bases between them. The CDR3 reads CASSLASPNNYGYTF. DNA of the CDR3: TGTGCCAGCAGCTTGGCCTCTCCCAATAACTATGGCTACACCTTC.

The genes are TRBV7-2 and TRBJ2-1, with 9 bases fitting TRBD2. CDR3 length: 16 residues. Germline values: CDR1 SGHTA, CDR2 FQGNSA. Losses at the gene ends were 10 bases for V and 4 bases for J; bases not matched to a gene: 14. CDR3 region: CAIELGSGGLYNEQFF. DNA of the CDR3: TGTGCCATCGAGCTAGGTAGCGGGGGCTTATACAATGAGCAGTTCTTC.

This clonotype was counted a few times. The chain is built from TRBV6-1 and TRBJ2-7; 10 nucleotides line up with TRBD2. Per germline, CDR1 MNHNS and CDR2 SASEGT. V shed 6 bases, J shed 4 bases, and the junction held 3 bases outside the gene matches. This CDR3 region has 13 residues. The CDR3 sequence: CASRSSGSYEQYF. Written as DNA, the CDR3 is TGTGCCAGCAGGTCTAGCGGGAGTTACGAGCAGTACTTC.

Many counts were recorded for this clonotype. This rearrangement joins TRBV28 to TRBJ2-7, with 7 bases lining up with TRBD2. From germline, CDR1 is MDHEN and CDR2 SYDVKM. V dropped 3 bases and J dropped 6; count of bases not matched to a gene: 14. The CDR3 runs to 16 residues. CDR3 in DNA: TGTGCCAGCAGTTTGGGTGGCGGCGGGAGAGGCTTCGAGCAGTACTTC. It encodes CASSLGGGGRGFEQYF.

This clonotype was picked up many times. This chain connects TRBV20-1 to TRBJ1-5; TRBD1 matches 8 bases. The CDR3 consists of 15 residues. Germline V gene lookup returns CDR1 DFQATT and CDR2 SNEGSKA (reference sequence). V was pared by 6 bases and J by 6 bases, with 13 bases of the junction left unmatched. The CDR3 DNA reads as TGCAGTGCCCGCGAGTTGGACAGGGTGAGTCAGCCCCAGCATTTT. Translated, it gives CSARELDRVSQPQHF.

This sequence joins TRBV12-3 or TRBV12-4 and TRBJ2-2; TRBD2 matches 11 bases. The length of the CDR3 is 15 residues. Losses at the gene ends were 7 bases for V and 4 bases for J; bases not matched to a gene: 5. This chain's CDR3 is CASKPGTSGTGELFF. Here the CDR3 DNA reads TGTGCCAGCAAACCCGGGACTAGCGGCACCGGGGAGCTGTTTTTT.

CDR3 sequence: CSASGTSGRYNEQFF. In nucleotides, the CDR3 is TGCAGTGCTAGCGGGACTAGCGGGAGGTACAATGAGCAGTTCTTC. The rearrangement links TRBV20-1 to TRBJ2-1, with 15 bases aligning to TRBD2. The CDR3 is 15 amino acids. The germline gives CDR1 DFQATT, CDR2 SNEGSKA (reference sequence). V lost 3 bases and J lost 4; bases outside the gene matches: 1.

With respect to this clonotype: This may be a read error: a much more frequent sequence differs by one nucleotide. The chain uses TRBV20-1 and TRBJ1-5; 8 bases agree with TRBD1. The CDR3 loop spans 13 amino acids. Looked up from germline, CDR1 is DFQATT and CDR2 is SNEGSKA (reference sequence). The CDR3 loop is CSAWTGRKQPQHF. CDR3 nucleotide sequence: TGCAGTGCTTGGACAGGGCGCAAACAGCCCCAGCATTTT.

This clonotype came up a few times. The rearrangement uses TRBV20-1 and TRBJ2-1; possibly TRBD2 for D (5 bases). Germline CDR1 and CDR2: DFQATT and SNEGSKA (reference sequence). V was trimmed by 5 bases and J by 1 base, leaving 18 bases between them. This CDR3 region has 16 residues. Here the CDR3 reads CSARSRTDNSYNEQFF. The DNA of the CDR3 is TGCAGTGCTCGCAGCCGGACTGATAATTCCTACAATGAGCAGTTCTTC.

At least ten counts were recorded for this clonotype. The rearrangement joins TRBV12-3 or TRBV12-4 to TRBJ2-7, with D perhaps TRBD1 (6 bases). The CDR3 is made up of 9 amino acids. CDR3 region: CVRGPEQYF. DNA of the CDR3: TGTGTCAGGGGTCCCGAGCAGTACTTC.

This clonotype was seen ten or more times. The chain has TRBV12-3 or TRBV12-4 and TRBJ2-2; weak D call: TRBD1 (6 bases). This CDR3 has 15 residues. The ends were cut back, 7 bases at V and 5 bases at J, with 17 bases in the middle. This CDR3 reads CASTLDGTLTGELFF. The CDR3 nucleotides are TGTGCCAGCACCCTAGACGGGACATTAACCGGGGAGCTGTTTTTT.

This clonotype has a count of ten or more. The chain links TRBV7-2 to TRBJ1-1, with TRBD1 matching 7 bases. The CDR3 is 16 residues long. Germline values: CDR1 SGHTA, CDR2 FQGNSA. The junction had 12 bases not matched to a gene; V was cut back by 2 bases and J by 6 bases. DNA for the CDR3: TGTGCCAGCAGCTTACAGGGGGTCGTGCACGGCTCTGAAGCTTTCTTT. It yields the protein CASSLQGVVHGSEAFF.

The genes are TRBV18 and TRBJ1-2; 8 bases fit TRBD1. Trimming removed 3 bases from V and 6 bases from J; junction bases left unmatched: 9. This CDR3 has 15 amino acids. Germline CDR1 is KGHSH and CDR2 is LQKENI. CDR3 sequence: CASSPVTTGEDGYTF. The DNA for the CDR3 is TGTGCCAGCTCACCCGTCACGACAGGGGAGGATGGCTACACCTTC.

This clonotype was detected many times. The gene calls are TRBV6-1 and TRBJ1-4, with D maybe TRBD1 (5 bases). Germline-derived CDR1 and CDR2 are MNHNS and SASEGT. Trimming shortened V by 2 bases and J by 7 bases, and 20 bases separated the two germline ends. CDR3 length equals 17 residues. For the CDR3, the DNA is TGTGCCAGCAGTGAAAGTATAGGGAACTTGGGGGGTGAAAAACTGTTTTTT. This encodes CASSESIGNLGGEKLFF.

The rearrangement joins TRBV6-2 or TRBV6-3 to TRBJ2-5, with TRBD1 matching 9 bases. Germline V gene data show CDR1 as MNHEY and CDR2 as SVGEGT. This CDR3 is built from 15 residues. Losses at the gene ends were 6 bases for V and 1 base for J; bases not matched to a gene: 6. CDR3: CASSSTGGLQETQYF. The CDR3 bases are TGTGCCAGCAGCTCCACAGGGGGCCTCCAAGAGACCCAGTACTTC.